This paragraph covers one TCR beta chain sequence. Method: immunoSEQ multiplex PCR; TCRdb's copy keeps in-frame clones and lacks some. The repertoire holds approximately 80,000 clones, with around 82% as singletons. The record originates from a study of T cells in localized non-small cell lung cancer. Deletions cut 2 bases from V and 2 bases from J, with 10 bases between. The CDR3 contains 15 residues. Per the germline V gene, CDR1 is SNHLY and CDR2 is FYNNEI. The sequencing here drew on peripheral blood, taken before any cancer treatment. This receptor was identified in a female donor over 55 with stage I lung adenocarcinoma. The gene calls are TRBV2 and TRBJ1-3; D unresolved. The CDR3 loop reads CASSEFGEPGNTIYF. Written as DNA, the CDR3 is TGTGCCAGCAGTGAATTCGGGGAACCTGGAAACACCATATATTTT.